This TCR beta chain was retrieved from a study of blood T cell repertoires in COVID-19. Study in general: The United States, Italy and Spain provided the acute and convalescent COVID-19 samples. Sources were T cells, B-cell-depleted T cells, or PBMCs; the material itself was cDNA or gDNA.

This clone was seen only once. The junction differs from germline at one of its ends, possibly a read error. Original analysis: Cell counts per sample came from amplifying reference gene primers. Profiled with immunoSEQ multiplex PCR; TCRdb holds only in-frame clones, not every one. V and J calls plus clone size are reproduced from that table; the DNA served to infer D and trimming. The sample carries approximately 240,000 clones, approximately 86% recorded once. The receptor's source is a human donor in a cohort sampled during active COVID-19. Specimen: peripheral blood.

CDR3 residues: CSVGTGQGTQYF. In DNA form, the CDR3 reads TGCAGCGTTGGTACAGGACAAGGGACCCAGTACTTC. This chain connects TRBV29-1 to TRBJ2-5; tentatively, D is TRBD1 (5 bases). From germline, CDR1 is SQVTM and CDR2 ANQGSEA. This CDR3 spans 12 amino acids. Filled out from reference TRBV29-1 and TRBJ2-5, the complete variable domain reads SAVISQKPSRDICQRGTSLTIQCQVDSQVTMMFWYRQQPGQSLTLIATANQGSEATYESGFVIDKFPISRPNLTFSTLTVSNMSPEDSSIYLCSVGTGQGTQYFGPGTRLLVL.